These T cell receptor beta chains were read from a single sample in a study of identical twins. TCRdb used MiXCR to reprocess the 5' RACE reads, holding one entry per CDR3 protein. The table has 430,000 or so distinct CDR3 sequences, roughly a quarter seen once. The sample was also reused in another study, on T cells expressing NK-cell markers.

Sequenced input: CD4+ T cells sorted from blood. Source of these receptors: a young woman in good health. The CDR3 runs from the conserved cysteine through the conserved F or W. Each record gives: V gene, clone size, D gene, J gene, CDR3 protein, CDR3 DNA. A D gene is named only where the DNA matches it firmly. The size of a clone is reported for some rows only, either as once, few or many, or as a class for expanded clones.

TRBV20-1	NA	TRBD2	TRBJ2-3	CSAGGAVRTSGLGDTQYF	TGCAGTGCGGGGGGGGCGGTTAGGACTAGCGGGCTTGGAGATACGCAGTATTTT
TRBV18	NA	NA	TRBJ1-5	CASSRRAGDQPQHF	TGTGCCAGCTCTCGCAGGGCCGGGGATCAGCCCCAGCATTTT
TRBV10-1	NA	TRBD2	TRBJ2-3	CASSESSGGGDTQYF	TGCGCCAGCAGTGAGTCCAGCGGGGGGGGAGATACGCAGTATTTT
TRBV9	NA	NA	TRBJ2-1	CASSVFGGVSYNEQFF	TGTGCCAGCAGCGTCTTTGGCGGGGTCTCCTACAATGAGCAGTTCTTC
TRBV6-1	NA	TRBD1	TRBJ1-3	CASSKGTGAGNTIYF	TGTGCCAGCAGCAAGGGGACAGGGGCAGGAAACACCATATATTTT
TRBV5-4	few	TRBD1	TRBJ2-7	CASSPRQGAEEQYF	TGTGCCAGCAGCCCTAGACAGGGCGCGGAGGAGCAGTACTTC
TRBV10-3	NA	NA	TRBJ1-1	CAIVRAENTEAFF	TGTGCCATCGTAAGAGCGGAGAACACTGAAGCTTTCTTT
TRBV12-3/TRBV12-4	NA	NA	TRBJ1-2	CASNRARKGYTF	TGTGCCAGCAATCGGGCCCGGAAAGGCTACACCTTC
TRBV9	NA	NA	TRBJ2-7	CASSVSAGEQYF	TGTGCCAGCAGCGTATCGGCAGGCGAGCAGTACTTC
TRBV6-5	NA	TRBD1	TRBJ1-1	CASSHGQGDEAFF	TGTGCCAGCAGTCACGGACAGGGGGATGAAGCTTTCTTT
TRBV4-3	NA	TRBD1	TRBJ2-2	CASSHAFRTGRNTGELFF	TGCGCCAGCAGCCACGCCTTCCGGACAGGAAGGAACACCGGGGAGCTGTTTTTT
TRBV20-1	few	TRBD2	TRBJ2-2	CSASARLAANTGELFF	TGCAGTGCTAGCGCCCGACTAGCGGCAAACACCGGGGAGCTGTTTTTT
TRBV9	few	NA	TRBJ2-2	CASSVERRYTGELFF	TGTGCCAGCAGCGTAGAACGCCGGTACACCGGGGAGCTGTTTTTT
TRBV5-1	NA	TRBD2	TRBJ2-1	CASSLAGLAGGPGNNEQFF	TGCGCCAGCAGCTTGGCGGGACTAGCGGGGGGGCCGGGTAACAATGAGCAGTTCTTC
TRBV20-1	few	NA	TRBJ1-6	CSARDSPSTMNSPLHF	TGCAGTGCTAGAGATAGTCCCAGCACAATGAATTCACCCCTCCACTTT
TRBV6-4	NA	NA	TRBJ1-6	CASRSGQVNSPLHF	TGTGCCAGCAGGTCGGGACAAGTTAATTCACCCCTCCACTTT
TRBV7-8	NA	NA	TRBJ2-2	CASSLSTRPNTGELFF	TGTGCCAGCAGCTTAAGTACTAGACCGAACACCGGGGAGCTGTTTTTT
TRBV20-1	few	TRBD1	TRBJ1-2	CSARGGQGLNYGYTF	TGCAGTGCTAGGGGGGGACAGGGGTTAAACTATGGCTACACCTTC
TRBV6-5	few	NA	TRBJ1-5	CASSYSLGQVQHF	TGTGCCAGCAGTTACTCGCTGGGGCAGGTCCAGCATTTT
TRBV27	few	TRBD1	TRBJ2-5	CASSLYRGQETQYF	TGTGCCAGCAGTTTATACAGGGGGCAAGAGACCCAGTACTTC
TRBV20-1	NA	NA	TRBJ1-1	CSARAGRRGAFF	TGCAGTGCTAGAGCCGGCAGGCGTGGAGCTTTCTTT
TRBV9	NA	NA	TRBJ2-7	CASSRWRVEDEQYF	TGTGCCAGCAGCCGATGGAGGGTGGAAGACGAGCAGTACTTC
TRBV3-1	few	NA	TRBJ1-6	CASSQTNNSPLHF	TGTGCCAGCAGCCAGACAAATAATTCACCCCTCCACTTT
TRBV5-1	NA	NA	TRBJ1-2	CASSPRSGEGHGYTF	TGCGCCAGCAGCCCCCGTTCGGGAGAGGGCCATGGCTACACCTTC
TRBV12-3/TRBV12-4	NA	NA	TRBJ1-1	CASSPTELNTEAFF	TGTGCCAGCAGCCCGACTGAACTGAACACTGAAGCTTTCTTT
TRBV12-3/TRBV12-4	NA	NA	TRBJ2-1	CAILGQSSYNEQFF	TGTGCCATCTTAGGACAGAGCTCCTACAATGAGCAGTTCTTC
TRBV5-1	NA	NA	TRBJ1-1	CASSLTTGLGAFF	TGCGCCAGCAGCTTAACAACAGGGTTAGGAGCTTTCTTT
TRBV4-3	NA	NA	TRBJ2-4	CASSQDGGTKNIQYF	TGCGCCAGCAGCCAAGATGGCGGGACTAAAAACATTCAGTACTTC
TRBV11-2	few	NA	TRBJ2-1	CASSLIGHSYNEQFF	TGTGCCAGCAGCTTAATAGGACACTCCTACAATGAGCAGTTCTTC
TRBV24-1	NA	TRBD2	TRBJ2-1	CATSASGGRSYNEQFF	TGTGCCACCAGTGCTAGCGGGGGGCGATCCTACAATGAGCAGTTCTTC
TRBV27	NA	NA	TRBJ2-7	CASSQNRVGGEQYF	TGTGCCAGCAGCCAAAACAGGGTTGGGGGCGAGCAGTACTTC
TRBV10-3	few	TRBD2	TRBJ2-3	CAISDPRAGGSADTQYF	TGTGCCATCAGCGATCCGCGAGCGGGAGGTTCAGCAGATACGCAGTATTTT
TRBV11-2	NA	NA	TRBJ2-3	CASSLEVANTQYF	TGTGCCAGCAGCCTAGAAGTGGCCAACACGCAGTATTTT
TRBV6-5	few	NA	TRBJ1-2	CASSYAGSANYGYTF	TGTGCCAGCAGTTACGCCGGCTCAGCTAACTATGGCTACACCTTC
TRBV12-3/TRBV12-4	few	TRBD2	TRBJ2-3	CASSFGGGALGEQYF	TGTGCCAGCAGTTTCGGCGGGGGGGCCCTCGGAGAGCAGTATTTT
TRBV12-3/TRBV12-4	NA	NA	TRBJ1-3	CASGLENGNTIYF	TGTGCCAGCGGATTAGAAAACGGAAACACCATATATTTT
TRBV29-1	NA	TRBD1	TRBJ1-1	CSVSGTGRTEAFF	TGCAGCGTCTCCGGGACAGGGCGCACTGAAGCTTTCTTT
TRBV4-1	once	NA	TRBJ2-5	CASSQEDGAAQYF	TGCGCCAGCAGCCAGGAAGACGGGGCGGCCCAGTACTTC
TRBV12-3/TRBV12-4	few	NA	TRBJ2-2	CASTAQSNTGELFF	TGTGCCAGCACCGCACAGTCGAACACCGGGGAGCTGTTTTTT
TRBV5-1	NA	TRBD2	TRBJ2-7	CASSPLLAGGSYEQYF	TGCGCCAGCAGCCCCCTACTAGCGGGGGGATCCTACGAGCAGTACTTC
TRBV7-8	NA	NA	TRBJ1-5	CASRLGATNQPQHF	TGTGCCAGCAGGCTCGGGGCTACAAATCAGCCCCAGCATTTT
TRBV23-1	NA	NA	TRBJ2-7	CASSPPRSGEQYF	TGCGCCAGCAGTCCCCCTCGTTCGGGCGAGCAGTACTTC
TRBV13	NA	NA	TRBJ2-7	CASSLRHGSSYEQYF	TGTGCCAGCAGCTTAAGACACGGATCCTCCTACGAGCAGTACTTC
TRBV12-3/TRBV12-4	NA	NA	TRBJ2-7	CASSPLALALSYEQYF	TGTGCCAGCAGTCCCTTGGCTCTAGCGCTCTCCTACGAGCAGTACTTC
TRBV5-1	few	NA	TRBJ2-7	CASRLIDGATYEQYF	TGCGCCAGCAGACTGATCGACGGGGCCACCTACGAGCAGTACTTC
TRBV2	few	TRBD1	TRBJ2-7	CASSERGPMDEQYF	TGTGCCAGCAGTGAAAGGGGGCCGATGGACGAGCAGTACTTC
TRBV7-9	few	NA	TRBJ1-4	CASSLSQGSEKLFF	TGTGCCAGCAGCTTATCCCAGGGGAGTGAAAAACTGTTTTTT
TRBV25-1	NA	NA	TRBJ2-7	CASSDMGTLSYEQYF	TGTGCCAGCAGTGATATGGGGACCCTCTCCTACGAGCAGTACTTC
TRBV20-1	few	NA	TRBJ2-3	CSARGGGVGTDTQYF	TGCAGTGCTAGGGGGGGTGGGGTTGGAACAGATACGCAGTATTTT
TRBV3-1	NA	NA	TRBJ1-1	CASSQRGWNTEAFF	TGTGCCAGCAGCCAGAGGGGATGGAACACTGAAGCTTTCTTT
TRBV20-1	many	TRBD2	TRBJ2-1	CSEVAGDAEQFF	TGCAGTGAAGTAGCGGGAGATGCTGAGCAGTTCTTC
TRBV20-1	few	NA	TRBJ2-2	CSARKGVGRTGELFF	TGCAGTGCTAGAAAGGGAGTCGGCCGAACCGGGGAGCTGTTTTTT
TRBV6-1	NA	NA	TRBJ1-5	CASLTPGYSNQPQHF	TGTGCCAGCCTAACACCGGGTTATAGCAATCAGCCCCAGCATTTT
TRBV5-6	few	NA	TRBJ1-1	CASSLKGSVEAFF	TGTGCCAGCAGCTTGAAGGGGTCGGTGGAAGCTTTCTTT
TRBV5-1	few	NA	TRBJ1-1	CASSRSGKVNTEAFF	TGCGCCAGCAGCCGGTCGGGCAAGGTGAACACTGAAGCTTTCTTT
TRBV10-3	few	TRBD2	TRBJ2-7	CAIMSGVLSYEQYF	TGTGCCATCATGAGCGGGGTTCTTTCCTACGAGCAGTACTTC
TRBV7-2	few	NA	TRBJ2-3	CASSLDGYPRTPYF	TGTGCCAGCAGCTTAGATGGGTACCCCCGAACCCCGTATTTT
TRBV20-1	once	NA	TRBJ2-7	CSASGRREQYF	TGCAGTGCTAGTGGACGTCGCGAGCAGTACTTC
TRBV4-2	few	NA	TRBJ2-2	CASSQPQRATNTGELFF	TGTGCCAGCAGCCAACCCCAGCGGGCGACCAACACCGGGGAGCTGTTTTTT